The clone carrying this T cell receptor beta chain has a count of ten or more. This sample stems from a study of CD8+CD57+ T cells in acquired aplastic anemia. The authors sequenced patients whose flow cytometry had shown CD8+CD57+ cell expansion. Germline V gene sequence: CDR1 SNHLY, CDR2 FYNNEI. This CDR3 comprises 14 residues. Trimming stripped 9 bases from V and 4 bases from J, with 18 bases between. The template for TCR beta VDJ and CDR3 sequence profiling was genomic DNA. Via MiXCR, TCRdb re-called the reads, giving one row per CDR3 protein. The sample has about 40,000 distinct CDR3 sequences; roughly 69% are singletons.

This clonotype was sampled from a human donor with aplastic anemia. The sample was sorted CD4+, CD8+, or CD8+CD57+ T cells (not recorded which) from PBMCs. The chain carries TRBV2 and TRBJ1-2; D is possibly TRBD1 (5 bases). CDR3 loop: CASTTGPILYGYTF. DNA of the CDR3: TGTGCCAGTACCACGGGACCAATCCTCTATGGCTACACCTTC.